This TCR beta chain appears in the sequencing data of a study of blood T cell repertoires in COVID-19 (dated by TCRdb to 2018 to 2020). With regard to the full study: The collaborator samples originated in the United States, Italy and Spain and spanned the acute and convalescent phases of COVID-19. Deeply sampled blood TCRbeta repertoires from subjects exposed to, actively infected with, or recovered from COVID-19 were included in the dataset. Nearly every sample came with metadata listing a de-identified subject ID, COVID-19 status, age in years and sex. A freely available public database, intended as a resource for researchers studying the immune response to SARS-CoV-2, is where the repertoires were released. HLA class I and class II types, where available, came from metadata supplied by the sample provider rather than from assay-based typing. Samples were obtained from the ongoing ImmuneRACE study (first 160 participants) and from about 1,300 subjects provided by 6 global collaborators. The prospective study material was composed of cDNA or gDNA derived from T cells, B-cell-depleted T cells, or PBMCs. Findings and caveats that apply to the study as a whole: The amount of clinical and demographic metadata varied by source and participant and was provided uncurated.

The germline V gene (reference sequence) gives CDR1 as SGHNT and CDR2 as YYREEE. V is pared back by 3 bases and J by 7 bases, with 18 bases lying between the germline termini. The CDR3 measures 15 amino acids from cysteine to phenylalanine. The sequence is cut down to CDR3 DNA, 45 bases in frame from base 1. This clone came up once. Its cognate antigen has yet to be identified. No much larger clonotype is one base removed from it; base qualities were not supplied. TCRbeta CDR3 regions were amplified from genomic DNA using the immunoSEQ Assay, a bias-controlled multiplex PCR. Per the original workflow: The number of nucleated cells in each sample was estimated from the amplification of reference gene primers within the assay. Sequence reads were collapsed and filtered to measure the absolute abundance of every unique TCRbeta CDR3 rearrangement. For each sample, productive Simpson clonality was calculated as the square root of Simpson's diversity index over productive rearrangements. TCRdb holds this immuneACCESS table with in-frame rearrangements only. Some clones are missing; in checked studies, unresolved V genes explain under half, and the rest has no known cause. V and J calls and clone size are given by that table; D and trimming were obtained from the DNA. The sample yields under 100,000 clones; 65% to 85% were counted once. Clones ranked in the top ten supply approximately 23% of the sample.

Each collaborating institution followed its own protocols to collect whole blood in K2EDTA tubes. For TCRbeta analysis, collaborators shipped samples as frozen whole blood, isolated PBMCs, or DNA extracted from either of those sample types. This TCR derives from a man aged 80 or over with active or convalescent COVID-19. Sequencing was carried out using peripheral blood. The chain joins TRBV5-4 to TRBJ2-3; a tentative D match to TRBD2 spans 6 bases. The DNA reads as follows: TGTGCCAGCAGCTCCCCGGAGGGGCGAGGGTATACGCAGTATTTT. This codes for CASSSPEGRGYTQYF.